Listed below are T cell receptor beta chains from one sample, sequenced in a study of T cell repertoires in ileal Crohn's disease. The table came from immunoSEQ multiplex PCR; TCRdb's copy has only in-frame clones and leaves some out. The sample shows over 11,000 clones, roughly 80% of them seen only once. The sample consisted of ileal tissue. The receptors come from an adult with Crohn's disease. CDR3s include the opening cysteine and the closing phenylalanine or tryptophan. The D gene is left open where the match is weak. A row's size may be missing; if present it is once, few, many or a size class.

TRBD1	TRBV7-9	15	TRBJ1-1	.	CASSSATGGNTEAFF	TGTGCCAGCAGCTCAGCAACAGGGGGCAACACTGAAGCTTTCTTT
.	TRBV10-1	15	TRBJ2-3	.	CASSVGGGLTDTQYF	TGCGCCAGCAGTGTTGGGGGAGGATTGACAGATACGCAGTATTTT
TRBD2	TRBV7-8	18	TRBJ2-1	once	CASSSGPGASGGANEQFF	TGTGCCAGCAGCAGTGGCCCCGGGGCTAGCGGGGGGGCCAATGAGCAGTTCTTC
TRBD2	TRBV7-2	17	TRBJ2-1	.	CASSLAASGGPNNEQFF	TGTGCCAGCAGCTTAGCGGCTAGCGGGGGGCCCAACAATGAGCAGTTCTTC
.	TRBV6-1	13	TRBJ2-7	.	CASSDQAGYEQYF	TGTGCCAGCAGTGACCAGGCGGGGTACGAGCAGTACTTC
.	TRBV27	15	TRBJ2-7	few	CASSPQVQYSYEQYF	TGTGCCAGCAGCCCCCAGGTGCAGTACTCCTACGAGCAGTACTTC
TRBD1	TRBV10-3	15	TRBJ2-7	.	CAISENQGAPNEQYF	TGTGCCATCAGTGAAAACCAGGGGGCTCCCAACGAGCAGTACTTC
TRBD1	TRBV14	16	TRBJ2-2	.	CASSDQGQGGTGELFF	TGTGCCAGCAGCGATCAGGGACAGGGGGGCACCGGGGAGCTGTTTTTT
.	TRBV6-5	14	TRBJ1-5	.	CASKSGARNQPQHF	TGTGCCAGCAAGTCTGGGGCTAGGAATCAGCCCCAGCATTTT
TRBD2	TRBV9	18	TRBJ2-1	.	CASSQRTSGWDSYNEQFF	TGTGCCAGCAGCCAACGGACTAGCGGGTGGGACTCCTACAATGAGCAGTTCTTC
.	TRBV21-1	14	TRBJ1-2	.	CASSKAGGLSGYTF	TGTGCCAGCAGCAAAGCGGGAGGGTTAAGTGGCTACACCTTC
.	TRBV7-2	16	TRBJ2-3	.	CASSSVPGARPDTQYF	TGTGCCAGCAGCTCGGTTCCAGGGGCCCGACCGGATACGCAGTATTTT
TRBD1	TRBV5-5	16	TRBJ1-5	.	CASSSIAGTANQPQHF	TGTGCCAGCAGCTCGATAGCGGGGACAGCAAATCAGCCCCAGCATTTT
.	TRBV5-5	13	TRBJ2-1	few	CASSSVPRNEQFF	TGTGCCAGCAGCTCGGTTCCGAGGAATGAGCAGTTCTTC
.	TRBV2	14	TRBJ2-1	few	CASSERRAYNEQFF	TGTGCCAGCAGTGAACGCAGGGCCTACAATGAGCAGTTCTTC
.	TRBV5-1	13	TRBJ1-1	few	CASSLTGNTEAFF	TGCGCCAGCAGCTTGACCGGGAACACTGAAGCTTTCTTT
.	TRBV7-3	13	TRBJ2-7	.	CASSLTGQSAQYF	TGTGCCAGCAGCTTAACGGGGCAATCCGCGCAGTACTTC
TRBD2	TRBV9	16	TRBJ2-7	few	CASSETSGGAVYEQYF	TGTGCCAGCAGCGAAACTAGCGGGGGGGCCGTCTACGAGCAGTACTTC
.	TRBV11-3	13	TRBJ1-1	once	CASSRTGSAEAFF	TGTGCCAGCAGCCGTACAGGGAGCGCTGAAGCTTTCTTT
TRBD2	TRBV19	15	TRBJ2-5	.	CASSIRSGRAETQYF	TGTGCCAGTAGTATAAGGAGCGGGAGGGCCGAGACCCAGTACTTC
TRBD1	TRBV19	15	TRBJ2-7	once	CASSPRQGSLYEQYF	TGTGCCAGTAGTCCCAGACAGGGGTCCCTGTACGAGCAGTACTTC
TRBD1	TRBV7-2	14	TRBJ1-1	.	CASSPRQGNTEAFF	TGTGCCAGCAGCCCCCGACAGGGGAACACTGAAGCTTTCTTT
TRBD1	TRBV7-9	14	TRBJ1-4	.	CASSPGQGREKLFF	TGTGCCAGCAGCCCGGGACAGGGACGCGAAAAACTGTTTTTT
.	TRBV10-3	11	TRBJ2-4	.	CATGQPNIQYF	TGTGCCACCGGACAACCGAACATTCAGTACTTC
TRBD1	TRBV6-5	15	TRBJ1-1	.	CASSVGDRGRTEAFF	TGTGCCAGCAGTGTGGGGGACAGGGGGCGGACTGAAGCTTTCTTT
.	TRBV20-1	10	TRBJ2-1	.	CSAQGNEQFF	TGCAGTGCCCAGGGTAATGAGCAGTTCTTC
TRBD1	TRBV5-1	14	TRBJ2-7	once	CASSLAGGSYEQYF	TGCGCCAGCAGCTTGGCAGGGGGCTCCTACGAGCAGTACTTC
.	TRBV5-6	16	TRBJ1-1	.	CASSLPGGGPGTEAFF	TGTGCCAGCAGCTTGCCTGGGGGGGGGCCGGGCACTGAAGCTTTCTTT
.	TRBV6-1	14	TRBJ2-7	.	CASMGGQFIYEQYF	TGTGCCAGCATGGGAGGCCAGTTCATCTACGAGCAGTACTTC
.	TRBV5-1	15	TRBJ2-6	once	CASSLTGSGANVLTF	TGCGCCAGCAGCTTAACAGGCTCTGGGGCCAACGTCCTGACTTTC
TRBD2	TRBV5-1	16	TRBJ2-7	.	CASSLASGGGTYEQYF	TGCGCCAGCAGCTTGGCCTCGGGAGGGGGGACCTACGAGCAGTACTTC
.	TRBV6-1	13	TRBJ1-1	once	CASSQGRNTEAFF	TGTGCCAGCAGCCAGGGGAGGAACACTGAAGCTTTCTTT
TRBD2	TRBV6-1	15	TRBJ2-1	.	CASSARSGGYNEQFF	TGTGCCAGCAGTGCACGTAGCGGGGGATACAATGAGCAGTTCTTC
.	TRBV10-3	13	TRBJ1-6	.	CAISPAGGSPLHF	TGTGCCATCAGTCCCGCCGGGGGGTCACCCCTCCACTTT
TRBD2	TRBV4-1	15	TRBJ2-7	few	CASSQTWGGTYEQYF	TGCGCCAGCAGCCAGACGTGGGGGGGTACCTACGAGCAGTACTTC
TRBD1	TRBV5-4	17	TRBJ1-4	.	CASSLAGQGALGEKLFF	TGTGCCAGCAGCTTGGCGGGACAGGGGGCGCTGGGTGAAAAACTGTTTTTT
TRBD1	TRBV15	14	TRBJ1-1	.	CATSVGTGNTEAFF	TGTGCCACCAGTGTCGGGACAGGGAACACTGAAGCTTTCTTT
.	TRBV4-2	16	TRBJ1-4	.	CASSPRAGVANEKLFF	TGTGCCAGCAGCCCCCGGGCAGGGGTTGCTAATGAAAAACTGTTTTTT
TRBD2	TRBV5-1	16	TRBJ2-3	.	CASSLGMVSSGDTQYF	TGCGCCAGCAGCTTGGGGATGGTGTCTAGCGGAGATACGCAGTATTTT
.	TRBV6-5	15	TRBJ2-7	.	CASSYHMTVSYEQYF	TGTGCCAGCAGTTACCATATGACAGTCTCCTACGAGCAGTACTTC
.	TRBV6-1	13	TRBJ1-5	.	CASSWGDGQPQHF	TGTGCCAGCAGTTGGGGCGATGGTCAGCCCCAGCATTTT